This T cell receptor (beta chain) was recovered during a study of cytomegalovirus exposure and HLA in healthy donors. Findings of the study overall: It was confirmed in vitro that three of the CMV-associated chains were specific for CMV antigens. A later analysis found common viral pathogens apparently linked to several of the most significant clusters. Analyzed later, most CMV-associated TCR beta chains appeared HLA-restricted.

60 Vbeta and 13 Jbeta primers were used in PCR. Clones were sequenced by immunoSEQ multiplex PCR, and TCRdb holds only the in-frame ones, with some missing. The sample records about 170,000 clones, more than 80% being singletons. Notes on this clone: What it binds is not known.

The CDR3 contains 15 residues. Germline V gives CDR1 MNHNS, CDR2 SASEGT. V lost 6 bases and J 4 bases, leaving 19 bases between the germline ends. Material for sequencing was PBMCs. The sequence was obtained from a male donor in good health and CMV-seronegative. This sequence joins TRBV6-1 and TRBJ2-7; D is possibly TRBD2 (6 bases). The CDR3 region is CASRAAGGAAYEQYF. CDR3 sequence (DNA): TGTGCCAGCAGGGCGGCCGGAGGGGCAGCGTACGAGCAGTACTTC.